One and the same sample provided the 8 T cell receptor beta chains below, sequenced in a study of cytomegalovirus exposure and HLA in healthy donors. The PCR was carried out with 60 Vbeta primers and 13 Jbeta primers. Method: immunoSEQ multiplex PCR; TCRdb's copy keeps in-frame clones and lacks some. The profile shows 100,000 to 150,000 clones, over 70% of them singletons. What was sequenced was PBMCs. These receptors were taken from a woman aged 40 to 50 in good health and CMV-seronegative.

With respect to this clone: The junction shows a germline mismatch at one end, possibly a read error. The chain recombines TRBV5-1 with TRBJ2-6, with D tentatively TRBD1 (6 bases). Germline CDR1 is SGHRS and CDR2 is YFSETQ. The CDR3 contains 16 residues. CDR3 loop: CASSLGAGVGANGLTF. As DNA, the CDR3 is TGCGCCAGCAGCTTGGGGGCAGGGGTCGGGGCCAACGGCCTGACTTTC.

The chain's CDR3 is CATRRGEGTGELFF. Written as DNA, the CDR3 is TGTGCCACCCGCCGGGGAGAGGGAACCGGGGAGCTGTTTTTT. The chain links TRBV6-6 to TRBJ2-2; maybe TRBD2 (5 bases). V lost 10 bases to trimming and J lost 5 bases, with 17 bases between them. The CDR3 sequence is 14 residues long. Germline V gives CDR1 MNHNY, CDR2 SVGAGI (reference sequence).

This clone was detected only once. V and J are TRBV5-1 and TRBJ2-1; 11 bases line up with TRBD2. This CDR3 is 17 amino acids long. Germline-derived CDR1 and CDR2 are SGHRS and YFSETQ. After removal of 4 bases from V and 5 bases from J, the junction contained 11 bases not matched to a gene. The CDR3 region is CASSDVTGTSGHNEQFF. The CDR3 DNA sequence: TGCGCCAGCAGCGACGTCACCGGGACTAGCGGCCACAATGAGCAGTTCTTC. The variable domain in full, with the rest retrieved from reference TRBV5-1 and TRBJ2-1, is KAGVTQTPRYLIKTRGQQVTLSCSPISGHRSVSWYQQTPGQGLQFLFEYFSETQRNKGNFPGRFSGRQFSNSRSEMNVSTLELGDSALYLCASSDVTGTSGHNEQFFGPGTRLTVL.

About this clone: The junction differs from germline at one of its ends, possibly a read error. The chain links TRBV5-1 to TRBJ2-6, with 8 bases identical to TRBD1. Germline values: CDR1 SGHRS, CDR2 YFSETQ. This CDR3 spans 22 amino acids. DNA of the CDR3: TGCGCCAGCACCAATCCCAATAGGGCAGGGGGCAACCCCCTCTCTGGGGCCAACGGCCTGACTTTC. Translated: CASTNPNRAGGNPLSGANGLTF.

The CDR3 spells CASSTTGGNEKLFF. CDR3 in DNA: TGTGCCAGTAGTACGACAGGAGGTAATGAAAAACTGTTTTTT. The chain combines TRBV19 with TRBJ1-4, with D possibly matching TRBD1 (6 bases). The V end lost 4 bases, the J end lost 4 bases, and 10 bases lay between the germline ends. This CDR3 comprises 14 residues. CDR1 is LNHDA and CDR2 is SQIVND in the germline V gene (reference sequence).

This rearrangement joins TRBV27 to TRBJ2-1, with 9 nucleotides matching TRBD2. The CDR3 spans 20 residues. Germline V gene sequence: CDR1 MNHEY, CDR2 SMNVEV (reference sequence). Trimming took 5 bases from V and 0 from J; bases not matched to a gene: 17. The CDR3 spells CASSPLAGRTDFYSYNEQFF. CDR3 bases: TGTGCCAGCAGTCCGCTAGCGGGGAGAACCGATTTTTACTCCTACAATGAGCAGTTCTTC.

V usage is TRBV9 and J usage is TRBJ1-2; 12 bases are a match to TRBD1. This CDR3 is 13 amino acids long. V lost 3 bases to trimming and J lost 8 bases; unmatched junction nucleotides: 2. CDR1 and CDR2 from the germline V gene are SGDLS and YYNGEE. This chain's CDR3 is CASSGGTGGGYTF. The CDR3 nucleotides read TGTGCCAGCAGCGGGGGGACAGGGGGCGGCTACACCTTC.

The chain joins TRBV27 to TRBJ2-7, with unresolved D. In germline, CDR1 is MNHEY, CDR2 SMNVEV (reference sequence). CDR3 length: 14 residues. V was pared by 1 base and J by 0 bases, with 7 bases between. The CDR3 protein is CASSLFANSYEQYF. DNA for the CDR3: TGTGCCAGCAGTTTATTCGCGAACTCCTACGAGCAGTACTTC.